This T cell receptor (beta chain) was identified during a study of shared clonotypes between healthy human individuals. About the research overall: A couple of women and a few men aged 18 to 49 served as donors. Overall study findings and caveats: Sharing across several donors was seen in about 5% of naive CD4 clonotypes.

Germline V gene data show CDR1 as LGHNA and CDR2 as YSLEER. The CDR3 runs to 15 residues. V shed 1 base, J shed 8 bases, and the junction held 3 bases outside the gene matches. Produced via immunoSEQ multiplex PCR; TCRdb's table is partial and in-frame only. The table lists 550,000 to 800,000 clones, 90% of them singletons, with 34% in the top ten. Donors were Caucasian adults residing in Nashville, Tennessee, USA. Regarding this clone: Its antigen is undetermined.

The TCR comes from a man aged 18 to 30 in good health. Some clones in this sample may be carry-over from other donors' samples. The V and J genes are TRBV4-3 and TRBJ2-1; TRBD2 matches 12 bases. The sample comprised memory CD8+ T cells from PBMCs. Noted subset: CD45RO+ cells pooled with CCR7-negative TemRA cells. The CDR3 bases are TGCGCCAGCAGCCAAGGACTAGCGGGAGCCCATGAGCAGTTCTTC. It yields the protein CASSQGLAGAHEQFF.